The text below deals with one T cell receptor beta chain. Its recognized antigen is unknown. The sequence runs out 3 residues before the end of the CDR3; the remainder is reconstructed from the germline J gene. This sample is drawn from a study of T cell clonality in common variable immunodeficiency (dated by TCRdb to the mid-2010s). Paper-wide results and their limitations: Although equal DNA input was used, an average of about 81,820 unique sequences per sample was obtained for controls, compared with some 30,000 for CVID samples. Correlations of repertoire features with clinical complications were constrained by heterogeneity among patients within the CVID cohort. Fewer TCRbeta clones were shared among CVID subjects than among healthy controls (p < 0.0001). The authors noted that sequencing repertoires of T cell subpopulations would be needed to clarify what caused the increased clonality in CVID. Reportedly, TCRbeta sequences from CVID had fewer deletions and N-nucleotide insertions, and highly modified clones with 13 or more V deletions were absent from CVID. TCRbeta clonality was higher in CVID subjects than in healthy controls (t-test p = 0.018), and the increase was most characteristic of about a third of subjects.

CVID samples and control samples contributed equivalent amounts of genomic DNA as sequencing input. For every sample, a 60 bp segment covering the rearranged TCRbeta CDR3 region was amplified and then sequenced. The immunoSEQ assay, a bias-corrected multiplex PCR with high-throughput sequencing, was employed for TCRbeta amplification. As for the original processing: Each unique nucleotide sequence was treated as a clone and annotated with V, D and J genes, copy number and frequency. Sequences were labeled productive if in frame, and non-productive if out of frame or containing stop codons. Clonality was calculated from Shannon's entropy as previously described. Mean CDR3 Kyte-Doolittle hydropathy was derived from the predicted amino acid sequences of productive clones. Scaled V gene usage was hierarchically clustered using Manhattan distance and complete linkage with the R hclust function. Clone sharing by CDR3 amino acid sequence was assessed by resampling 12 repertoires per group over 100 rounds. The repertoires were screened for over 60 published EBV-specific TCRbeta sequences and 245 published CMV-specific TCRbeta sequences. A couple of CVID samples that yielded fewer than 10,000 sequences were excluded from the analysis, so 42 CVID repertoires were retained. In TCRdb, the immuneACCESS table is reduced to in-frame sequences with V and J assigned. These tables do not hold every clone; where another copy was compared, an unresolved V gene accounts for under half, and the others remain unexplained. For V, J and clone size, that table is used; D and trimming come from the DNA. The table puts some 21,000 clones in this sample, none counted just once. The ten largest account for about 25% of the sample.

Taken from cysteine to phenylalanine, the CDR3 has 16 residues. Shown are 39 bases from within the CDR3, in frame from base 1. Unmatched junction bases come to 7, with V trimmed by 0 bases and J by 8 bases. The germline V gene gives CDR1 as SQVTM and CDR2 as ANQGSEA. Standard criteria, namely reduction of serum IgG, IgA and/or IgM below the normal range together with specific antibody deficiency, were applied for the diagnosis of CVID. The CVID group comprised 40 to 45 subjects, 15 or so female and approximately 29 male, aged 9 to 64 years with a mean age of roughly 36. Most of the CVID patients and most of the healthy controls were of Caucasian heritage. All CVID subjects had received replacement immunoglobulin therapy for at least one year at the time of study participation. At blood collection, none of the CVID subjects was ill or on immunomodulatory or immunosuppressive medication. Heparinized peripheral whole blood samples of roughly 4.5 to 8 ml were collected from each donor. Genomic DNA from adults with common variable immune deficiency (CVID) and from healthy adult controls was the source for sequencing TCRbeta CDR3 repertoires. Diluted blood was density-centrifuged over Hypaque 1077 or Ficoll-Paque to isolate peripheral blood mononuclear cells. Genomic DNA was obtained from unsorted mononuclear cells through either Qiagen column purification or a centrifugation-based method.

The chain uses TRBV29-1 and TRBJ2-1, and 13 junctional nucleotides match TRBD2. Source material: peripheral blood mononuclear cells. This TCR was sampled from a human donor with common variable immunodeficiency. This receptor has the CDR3 CSVEDFGLAGVYEQFF. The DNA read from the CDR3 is TGCAGCGTTGAAGATTTCGGACTAGCGGGAGTTTATGAG.